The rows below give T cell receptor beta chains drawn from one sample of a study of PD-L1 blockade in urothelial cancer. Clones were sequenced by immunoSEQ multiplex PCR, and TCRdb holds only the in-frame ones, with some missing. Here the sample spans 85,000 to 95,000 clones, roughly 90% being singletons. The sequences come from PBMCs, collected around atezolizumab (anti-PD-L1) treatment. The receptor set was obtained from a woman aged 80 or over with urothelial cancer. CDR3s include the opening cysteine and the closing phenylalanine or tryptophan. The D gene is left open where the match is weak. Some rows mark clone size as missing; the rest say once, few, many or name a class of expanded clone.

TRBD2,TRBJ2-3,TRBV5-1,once,TGCGCCAGCAGCCTTAGCGGGAGGGCAGGAGATACGCAGTATTTT,CASSLSGRAGDTQYF
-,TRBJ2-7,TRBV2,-,TGTGCCAGCACGTTGGGAGCCTACGAGCAGTACTTC,CASTLGAYEQYF
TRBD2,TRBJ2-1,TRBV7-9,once,TGTGCCAGCAGCTTAGGACTAGCGGGATTAAATGAGCAGTTCTTC,CASSLGLAGLNEQFF
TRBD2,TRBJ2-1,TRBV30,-,TGTGCCTGCCTCCAACTAGCGGGGGGATACAATGAGCAGTTCTTC,CACLQLAGGYNEQFF
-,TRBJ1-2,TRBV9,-,TGTGCCAGCAGCTCCGAGGCAGGGATTTCGGATGGCTACACCTTC,CASSSEAGISDGYTF
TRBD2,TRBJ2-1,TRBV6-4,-,TGTGCCAGCAGTGGCCTAGCGGGATCCTGGAATGAGCAGTTCTTC,CASSGLAGSWNEQFF
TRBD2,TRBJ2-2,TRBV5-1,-,TGCGCCAGCAGCATCGACGGGGCGGGAGGCACCGGGGAGCTGTTTTTT,CASSIDGAGGTGELFF
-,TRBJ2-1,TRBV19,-,TGTGCCAGTAATCCAGGCCTACCCTACAATGAGCAGTTCTTC,CASNPGLPYNEQFF
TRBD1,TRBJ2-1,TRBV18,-,TGTGCCAGCTCACTGGGACAGGGAATAAATGAGCAGTTCTTC,CASSLGQGINEQFF
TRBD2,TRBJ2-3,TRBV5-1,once,TGCGCCAGCAGCCCCGGGGAGGGCCGCGATACGCAGTATTTT,CASSPGEGRDTQYF
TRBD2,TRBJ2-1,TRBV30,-,TGTGCCTGGAGAAGACTAGCGGTGGGGTACTCCTACAATGAGCAGTTCTTC,CAWRRLAVGYSYNEQFF
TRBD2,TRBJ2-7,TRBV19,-,TGTGCCAGTAGTACGACTAGCGCCTACGAGCAGTACTTC,CASSTTSAYEQYF
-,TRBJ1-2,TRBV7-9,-,TGTGCCAGCAGCTTAGGGCTGACGACAGGCAACCCACAGGACTATGGCTACACCTTC,CASSLGLTTGNPQDYGYTF
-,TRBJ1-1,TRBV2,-,TGTGCCAGCAGTGAAGCAACAGGGACTGAAGCTTTCTTT,CASSEATGTEAFF